These 25 T cell receptor beta chains were sequenced from one sample in a study of T cells in Graves' hyperthyroidism and ophthalmopathy (dated by TCRdb to the late 2010s). Libraries were built with multiplex PCR. The run used an Illumina HiSeq 2000. The TCR beta CDR3 regions were amplified from RNA transcripts. The first round of RT-PCR for the TCR CDR3 was performed with the HTBI primer set and the Qiagen OneStep RT-PCR kit. In-frame beta chains were kept once TCRdb had trimmed the public reads at Q25 with fastp and called clones with MiXCR. Rows merge per CDR3 protein into single entries with the most common DNA and genes. Recorded for this sample are a few hundred thousand distinct CDR3 sequences; 15% to 18% of them occurred a single time. Of the sample, around 7.5% is held by the ten largest clones. The specimen was blood. Receptors originate from a woman in her thirties with Graves' hyperthyroidism.

This clonotype was counted only a few times. The CDR3 DNA sequence: TGTGCCAGCAGTTTAATCGACAGCGGTGGGAGCTACGAGCAGTACTTC. This translates into CASSLIDSGGSYEQYF. The gene calls are TRBV27 and TRBJ2-7; the D call may be TRBD1 or TRBD2 (5 bases each). The CDR3 extends over 16 amino acids. Germline values: CDR1 MNHEY, CDR2 SMNVEV (reference sequence). The V end lost 2 bases, the J end lost 3 bases, and 17 bases lay between the germline ends.

The chain has TRBV18 and TRBJ1-1; D gene unclear. CDR3 length: 15 residues. V gave up 1 base and J gave up 0 bases, with 9 bases separating them. From germline, CDR1 is KGHSH and CDR2 LQKENI. CDR3 sequence (DNA): TGTGCCAGCTCACCACTTCCGGGCTTGAACACTGAAGCTTTCTTT. Translating gives CASSPLPGLNTEAFF.

This clonotype was detected a few times. This sequence joins TRBV19 and TRBJ1-6; unclear D gene. Trimming removed 5 bases at V and 5 bases at J, with 16 bases between. Germline assignment: CDR1 LNHDA and CDR2 SQIVND (reference sequence). The CDR3 contains 16 residues. The CDR3 DNA follows: TGTGCCAGTAGTCCTCCGCCGCCGGGCCATAATTCACCCCTCCACTTT. This sequence encodes CASSPPPPGHNSPLHF.

The chain is built from TRBV29-1 and TRBJ2-1; 9 bases map to TRBD2. This CDR3 is built from 14 residues. Germline V gene lookup returns CDR1 SQVTM and CDR2 ANQGSEA. The junction had 4 bases not matched to a gene; V was cut back by 3 bases and J by 4 bases. The CDR3 loop is CSVEILAGYNEQFF. The CDR3 DNA is TGCAGCGTTGAGATCCTAGCGGGATACAATGAGCAGTTCTTC.

There are many counts of this clonotype. V gene TRBV18 combines with J gene TRBJ1-1; D remains ambiguous. V was clipped by 3 bases and J by 8 bases, with 4 bases between them. Per the germline V gene, CDR1 is KGHSH and CDR2 is LQKENI. The CDR3 sequence is 10 residues long. The CDR3 region is CASSPGEAFF. The CDR3 nucleotides read TGTGCCAGCTCACCGGGGGAAGCTTTCTTT.

This chain links TRBV7-2 with TRBJ1-5; D is perhaps TRBD1 (6 bases). V lost 1 base to trimming and J lost 5 bases, with 12 bases between them. CDR3 size: 15 residues. CDR1 and CDR2 (germline): SGHTA, FQGNSA. The DNA for the CDR3 is TGTGCCAGCAGCTTAGGGGACAATTCTTATCAGCCCCAGCATTTT. Translated: CASSLGDNSYQPQHF. Together with reference TRBV7-2 and TRBJ1-5, the CDR3 gives the full variable domain: GAGVSQSPSNKVTEKGKDVELRCDPISGHTALYWYRQSLGQGLEFLIYFQGNSAPDKSGLPSDRFSAERTGGSVSTLTIQRTQQEDSAVYLCASSLGDNSYQPQHFGDGTRLSIL.

This clonotype was observed at least ten times. The chain recombines TRBV28 with TRBJ2-7, with TRBD2 identical over 8 bases. CDR1 is MDHEN and CDR2 is SYDVKM in the germline V gene. V shed 7 bases and J 2 bases; nucleotides not matched to a gene: 7. The CDR3 sequence is 14 residues long. CDR3 DNA: TGTGCCAGCAAATGGGGAGCGGGAGCCTACGAGCAGTACTTC. Its translation: CASKWGAGAYEQYF.

This clonotype showed up many times. This sequence joins TRBV20-1 and TRBJ1-1; D is uncertain. Germline V gene data show CDR1 as DFQATT and CDR2 as SNEGSKA (reference sequence). V was trimmed by 6 bases and J by 1 base, leaving 18 bases between them. The CDR3 contains 15 residues. CDR3 loop: CSATSPDRGNTEAFF. The CDR3 bases are TGCAGTGCCACTTCGCCCGATCGGGGGAACACTGAAGCTTTCTTT.

At least ten counts were recorded for this clonotype. The chain couples TRBV6-1 to TRBJ2-1; 7 positions agree with TRBD1. The V and J ends lost 5 bases and 0 bases, in that order; junction bases with no gene match: 7. This CDR3 has 16 amino acids. Germline assignment: CDR1 MNHNS and CDR2 SASEGT. In nucleotides, the CDR3 is TGTGCCAGCAGTTACGCCGACAGGGTCTCCTACAATGAGCAGTTCTTC. Its protein is CASSYADRVSYNEQFF.

This clonotype was detected a few times. The chain combines TRBV5-1 with TRBJ1-4; D ambiguous. V lost 1 base and J 4 bases, leaving 11 bases between the germline ends. The CDR3 has 15 residues. Germline lookup yields CDR1 SGHRS and CDR2 YFSETQ. The CDR3 spells CASSLRGGGNEKLFF. The CDR3 DNA reads as TGCGCCAGCAGCTTGCGAGGCGGAGGTAATGAAAAACTGTTTTTT.

This clonotype was counted at least ten times. This chain joins TRBV11-2 and TRBJ1-1; 11 bases line up with TRBD1. This CDR3 has 15 residues. V was pared by 4 bases and J by 1 base, with 2 bases of the junction left unmatched. The germline V gene encodes CDR1 SGHAT and CDR2 FQNNGV. CDR3 in DNA: TGTGCCAGCAGCTCAGGACAGGGGGCGAACACTGAAGCTTTCTTT. Its protein product is CASSSGQGANTEAFF.

The chain uses TRBV7-9 and TRBJ1-6, with 9 bases aligning to TRBD1. V shed 0 bases and J 9 bases; nucleotides not matched to a gene: 12. Germline CDR1 is SEHNR and CDR2 is FQNEAQ (reference sequence). The CDR3 runs to 18 residues. Here the CDR3 DNA reads TGTGCCAGCAGCTTAGCCAAAACCGGGACAGGGTATGGTTCACCCCTCCACTTT. The encoded protein is CASSLAKTGTGYGSPLHF.

This clonotype was recorded many times. V gene TRBV15 combines with J gene TRBJ2-7; TRBD1 aligns across 10 bases. Germline assignment: CDR1 LNHNV and CDR2 YYDKDF (reference sequence). The V and J ends lost 5 bases and 2 bases, in that order; junction bases with no gene match: 6. This CDR3 is built from 15 residues. In nucleotides, the CDR3 is TGTGCCACCAGCGACCGGGACAGGGGCCCCTACGAGCAGTACTTC. Translated: CATSDRDRGPYEQYF.

This clonotype has just a few counts. V and J are TRBV24-1 and TRBJ2-3; tentatively, D is TRBD2 (6 bases). The CDR3 spans 14 residues. V lost 9 bases and J 3 bases, leaving 15 bases between the germline ends. Germline CDR1 KGHDR, CDR2 SFDVKD. This CDR3 reads CATAGSIGTDTQYF. CDR3 nucleotide sequence: TGTGCCACCGCCGGGAGCATTGGGACAGATACGCAGTATTTT.

This clonotype was observed many times. This sequence joins TRBV12-3 or TRBV12-4 and TRBJ1-2; D ambiguous. The CDR3 spans 12 residues. The V gene lost 5 bases and the J gene lost 2 bases, with 6 bases spanning the gap. CDR3 bases: TGTGCCAGCAGTGCTGGAAACTATGGCTACACCTTC. Its translation is CASSAGNYGYTF.

This clonotype showed up just a few times. The rearrangement uses TRBV29-1 and TRBJ2-5; possibly TRBD2 for D (5 bases). CDR1 is SQVTM, CDR2 ANQGSEA, per germline. V lost 0 bases, J lost 4 bases, and 9 bases lay in between. The CDR3 runs to 13 residues. The CDR3 DNA reads as TGCAGCGTTGAAGATCAAGGGAGAGAGACCCAGTACTTC. Translation: CSVEDQGRETQYF.

With regard to this clonotype: The junction shows a germline mismatch at one end, possibly a read error. The V gene is TRBV11-2, the J gene TRBJ2-7; D is perhaps TRBD1 (6 bases). CDR3 length: 15 amino acids. The germline V gene encodes CDR1 SGHAT and CDR2 FQNNGV. In nucleotides, the CDR3 is TGTGCCAGCAGCTCCGACAGGTGGAGCTCCGACGAGCAGTACTTC. Its translation: CASSSDRWSSDEQYF. Full variable domain (missing parts from reference TRBV11-2 and TRBJ2-7): EAGVAQSPRYKIIEKRQSVAFWCNPISGHATLYWYQQILGQGPKLLIQFQNNGVVDDSQLPKDRFSAERLKGVDSTLKIQPAKLEDSAVYLCASSSDRWSSDEQYFGPGTRLTVT.

This clonotype has at least ten counts. The chain combines TRBV20-1 with TRBJ2-5; 9 bases match TRBD2. V was clipped by 6 bases and J by 5 bases; unmatched bases: 7. Germline CDR1 reads DFQATT; CDR2 reads SNEGSKA (reference sequence). This CDR3 is built from 13 residues. CDR3 nucleotide sequence: TGCAGTGCCCAAGCGGGAGGACAGGAGACCCAGTACTTC. Translating gives CSAQAGGQETQYF.

This clonotype came up many times. This chain links TRBV6-5 with TRBJ2-3; D perhaps matches TRBD1 (5 bases). The germline V and J ends were trimmed by 0 bases and 4 bases, with 14 bases remaining between them. The CDR3 runs 16 residues. CDR1 and CDR2 from the germline V gene are MNHEY and SVGAGI. The CDR3 spells CASSYSTPRAPDTQYF. The CDR3 nucleotides are TGTGCCAGCAGTTACTCGACGCCCAGGGCCCCAGATACGCAGTATTTT.

V usage is TRBV3-1 and J usage is TRBJ2-2; 7 positions match TRBD2. Per germline, CDR1 LGHDT and CDR2 YNNKEL (reference sequence). Trimming cost V 4 bases and J 3 bases; bases outside gene matches: 5. The CDR3 spans 15 residues. CDR3: CASSLTSSYTGELFF. In DNA form, the CDR3 reads TGTGCCAGCAGCCTGACTAGCTCTTACACCGGGGAGCTGTTTTTT.

This clonotype was seen more than once but under ten times. The J gene is TRBJ1-2, the V gene TRBV5-1, with D maybe TRBD1 (5 bases). The CDR3 loop spans 16 amino acids. V was pared by 5 bases and J by 8 bases, with 25 bases between. Germline V gives CDR1 SGHRS, CDR2 YFSETQ. CDR3 in amino acids: CASSQRGEGPHEGYTF. The CDR3, as DNA: TGCGCCAGCAGTCAAAGGGGAGAGGGCCCGCATGAGGGCTACACCTTC. Drawing the rest from reference TRBV5-1 and TRBJ1-2, the complete variable domain is KAGVTQTPRYLIKTRGQQVTLSCSPISGHRSVSWYQQTPGQGLQFLFEYFSETQRNKGNFPGRFSGRQFSNSRSEMNVSTLELGDSALYLCASSQRGEGPHEGYTFGSGTRLTVV.

The genes are TRBV19 and TRBJ1-1, with D uncertain. CDR1 is LNHDA, CDR2 SQIVND, per germline (reference sequence). V lost 7 bases to trimming and J lost 0 bases, with 9 bases between them. This CDR3 has 13 amino acids. This CDR3 is CASNPGLNTEAFF. In nucleotides, the CDR3 is TGTGCCAGTAATCCGGGATTGAACACTGAAGCTTTCTTT. The full variable domain, its missing parts supplied by reference TRBV19 and TRBJ1-1, is DGGITQSPKYLFRKEGQNVTLSCEQNLNHDAMYWYRQDPGQGLRLIYYSQIVNDFQKGDIAEGYSVSREKKESFPLTVTSAQKNPTAFYLCASNPGLNTEAFFGQGTRLTVV.

The V call is TRBV5-1, the J call TRBJ1-5, with D possibly TRBD1 on 5 matching bases. CDR1 and CDR2 from the germline V gene are SGHRS and YFSETQ. Trimming removed 0 bases from V and 2 bases from J, with 15 bases in between. The CDR3 spans 17 residues. The CDR3 protein is CASSLDYRFLGNQPQHF. CDR3 nucleotides: TGCGCCAGCAGCTTGGATTACAGGTTTCTGGGCAATCAGCCCCAGCATTTT. Full variable domain (rest looked up from reference TRBV5-1 and TRBJ1-5): KAGVTQTPRYLIKTRGQQVTLSCSPISGHRSVSWYQQTPGQGLQFLFEYFSETQRNKGNFPGRFSGRQFSNSRSEMNVSTLELGDSALYLCASSLDYRFLGNQPQHFGDGTRLSIL.

This chain connects TRBV27 to TRBJ2-1, with 11 positions matching TRBD2. This CDR3 has 15 residues. Germline V gene sequence: CDR1 MNHEY, CDR2 SMNVEV (reference sequence). Trimming cost V 8 bases and J 6 bases; bases outside gene matches: 9. The CDR3 DNA sequence: TGTGCCAGCCTGAAGGGGGGACTAGCGGCCAATGAGCAGTTCTTC. It translates to CASLKGGLAANEQFF.

This clonotype was detected many times. This sequence joins TRBV28 and TRBJ2-7, with 11 bases fitting TRBD2. V trimming: 5 bases; J trimming: 4 bases; junction bases outside the gene matches: 10. The CDR3 contains 16 residues. Germline V gene sequence: CDR1 MDHEN, CDR2 SYDVKM. CDR3 amino acids: CASSPSTSGSMYEQYF. The CDR3 DNA is TGTGCCAGCAGTCCATCAACTAGCGGGAGTATGTACGAGCAGTACTTC.